The 18 T cell receptor beta chains below all came from one sample that was sequenced in a study of blood T cell repertoires in COVID-19. Produced via immunoSEQ multiplex PCR; TCRdb's table is partial and in-frame only. Of about 110,000 clones in the sample, 70% to 90% were seen once. The material sequenced was peripheral blood. Every receptor here comes from a human donor in a cohort sampled during active COVID-19.

V usage is TRBV7-2 and J usage is TRBJ1-1, with a weak D call TRBD1 (6 bases). V lost 3 bases and J 1 base, leaving 9 bases between the germline ends. This CDR3 is 14 amino acids long. The germline V gene has CDR1 SGHTA and CDR2 FQGNSA. The CDR3 DNA sequence: TGTGCCAGCAGCTTGGGGGCGGAGAACACTGAAGCTTTCTTT. Protein: CASSLGAENTEAFF.

CDR3 sequence (DNA): TGTGCCAGCAGCAAAAAGGAAGGGGACAGGGGCTACGAGCAGTACTTC. Translation: CASSKKEGDRGYEQYF. This chain connects TRBV21-1 to TRBJ2-7; the D call of TRBD1 is as the table states it, not checked on the DNA. TRBV21-1 is a pseudogene segment. The CDR3 has 16 amino acids.

V and J are TRBV18 and TRBJ2-2; D might be TRBD2 (6 bases). The germline V and J ends were trimmed by 2 bases and 5 bases, with 6 bases remaining between them. This CDR3 has 13 residues. The germline V gene has CDR1 KGHSH and CDR2 LQKENI. CDR3 DNA sequence: TGTGCCAGCTCACCAGGAGGGACCGGGGAGCTGTTTTTT. It codes for CASSPGGTGELFF.

The chain uses TRBV3-1 (or the pseudogene TRBV3-2) and TRBJ1-2, with D possibly matching TRBD1 (6 bases). Trimming removed 4 bases at V and 0 bases at J, with 18 bases between. The CDR3 runs to 17 residues. The germline gives CDR1 LGHDT, CDR2 YNNKEL (reference sequence). This CDR3 is CASSPDSWGGSNYGYTF. The DNA for the CDR3 is TGTGCCAGCAGCCCAGACTCTTGGGGGGGCTCTAACTATGGCTACACCTTC.

The chain links TRBV30 to TRBJ1-2, with 8 bases that match TRBD1. CDR1 and CDR2 (germline): GTSNPN, SVGIG (reference sequence). The CDR3 has 13 residues. Trimming took 2 bases from V and 6 from J; bases not matched to a gene: 5. The chain's CDR3 is CAWSSQGVDGYTF. Here the CDR3 DNA reads TGTGCCTGGAGTTCACAGGGGGTTGATGGCTACACCTTC.

The V gene is TRBV19, the J gene TRBJ2-1; TRBD2 agrees at 10 bases. CDR1 is LNHDA and CDR2 is SQIVND in the germline V gene (reference sequence). The CDR3 length is 16 residues. The J segment lost 6 bases and the V segment lost 6 bases, leaving 11 bases of the junction unmatched. The CDR3 DNA reads TGTGCCAGTAGCGTCCTTCTTAGCGGGGGGATCAATGAGCAGTTCTTC. Amino acids: CASSVLLSGGINEQFF.

Worth noting for this clone: This sample also contains other DNA sequences that code for the same CDR3. The V gene is TRBV5-1, the J gene TRBJ2-1; TRBD1 agrees at 8 bases. This CDR3 spans 14 amino acids. Per the germline V gene, CDR1 is SGHRS and CDR2 is YFSETQ. The V and J ends lost 3 bases and 6 bases, in that order; junction bases with no gene match: 5. DNA for the CDR3: TGCGCCAGCAGCTCCCAGGGGGCAGGCAATGAGCAGTTCTTC. Its translation is CASSSQGAGNEQFF.

The chain couples TRBV10-1 to TRBJ2-3, with D possibly TRBD1 on 6 matching bases. Germline V gene data show CDR1 as WNHNN and CDR2 as SYGVQD (reference sequence). This CDR3 comprises 12 residues. The ends were cut back, 8 bases at V and 11 bases at J, with 17 bases in the middle. The CDR3 here is CASSRAGQRQYF. CDR3 nucleotide sequence: TGCGCCAGCTCCCGAGCAGGACAGCGGCAGTATTTT.

This chain joins TRBV6-5 and TRBJ2-7; 11 bases map to TRBD1. Germline values: CDR1 MNHEY, CDR2 SVGAGI. V lost 6 bases to trimming and J lost 2 bases; unmatched junction nucleotides: 3. The length of the CDR3 is 14 residues. The CDR3 region is CASRGTGGTYEQYF. CDR3 nucleotides: TGTGCCAGCAGAGGGACAGGGGGAACCTACGAGCAGTACTTC.

J is TRBJ1-1 and V is TRBV7-2; D call uncertain. This CDR3 is built from 13 residues. V lost 5 bases and J 10 bases, leaving 17 bases between the germline ends. The germline gives CDR1 SGHTA, CDR2 FQGNSA. This CDR3 reads CASSTTPLAGAFF. For the CDR3, the DNA is TGTGCCAGCAGCACAACCCCACTTGCGGGAGCTTTCTTT.

This chain joins TRBV7-9 and TRBJ2-1; 11 bases line up with TRBD2. This CDR3 region has 16 residues. V lost 5 bases, J lost 9 bases, and 12 bases stayed unmatched. From germline, CDR1 is SEHNR and CDR2 FQNEAQ (reference sequence). The CDR3 spells CASSRSGLAGAAEQFF. DNA of the CDR3: TGTGCCAGCAGCCGATCCGGACTAGCGGGCGCCGCTGAGCAGTTCTTC.

The chain couples TRBV30 to TRBJ1-6; TRBD1 agrees at 7 bases. CDR1 GTSNPN and CDR2 SVGIG come from the germline V gene (reference sequence). CDR3 length: 15 residues. J gave up 4 bases and V 5 bases, and 8 bases lay outside the gene matches. The CDR3 coding sequence is TGTGCCTGGTTGCCGAGGACAGGATATAATTCACCCCTCCACTTT. It is translated as CAWLPRTGYNSPLHF. Drawing the rest from reference TRBV30 and TRBJ1-6, the complete variable domain is SQTIHQWPATLVQPVGSPLSLECTVEGTSNPNLYWYRQAAGRGLQLLFYSVGIGQISSEVPQNLSASRPQDRQFILSSKKLLLSDSGFYLCAWLPRTGYNSPLHFGNGTRLTVT.

This sequence joins TRBV10-3 and TRBJ2-3; 9 bases fit TRBD1. This CDR3 comprises 13 residues. The germline V gene has CDR1 ENHRY and CDR2 SYGVKD. V was clipped by 7 bases and J by 5 bases; unmatched bases: 4. CDR3: CAITETGGDTQYF. For the CDR3, the DNA is TGTGCCATCACCGAGACAGGGGGAGATACGCAGTATTTT.

V usage is TRBV6-2 or TRBV6-3 and J usage is TRBJ1-5; no firm D call. This CDR3 contains 12 residues. Germline lookup yields CDR1 MNHEY and CDR2 SVGEGT. V was pared by 5 bases and J by 6 bases, with 8 bases between. The CDR3 nucleotides read TGTGCCAGCAGTGGCCCCCGTCAGCCCCAGCATTTT. Its protein is CASSGPRQPQHF.

The CDR3: CASSQSGQRKLFF. The DNA of the CDR3 is TGTGCCAGCAGCCAGTCGGGACAGCGAAAACTGTTTTTT. The chain carries TRBV3-1 (or the pseudogene TRBV3-2) and TRBJ1-4; 7 positions agree with TRBD1. CDR1 and CDR2 (germline): LGHDT, YNNKEL (reference sequence). V gave up 3 bases and J gave up 10 bases; unmatched junction bases: 5. This CDR3 is 13 amino acids long.

The V call is TRBV24-1, the J call TRBJ2-3; TRBD2 aligns across 7 bases. Germline lookup yields CDR1 KGHDR and CDR2 SFDVKD. CDR3 length equals 16 residues. The V gene end was trimmed by 0 bases and the J gene end by 2 bases; junction bases not matched to a gene: 4. CDR3 amino acids: CATSDLATSLTDTQYF. In nucleotides, the CDR3 is TGTGCCACCAGTGATTTGGCGACTAGCCTCACAGATACGCAGTATTTT.

The chain combines TRBV11-2 with TRBJ2-7, with a weak D call TRBD2 (6 bases). Per the germline V gene, CDR1 is SGHAT and CDR2 is FQNNGV. This CDR3 region has 15 residues. V gave up 1 base and J gave up 2 bases, with 12 bases separating them. The CDR3 loop reads CASSLGPSATYEQYF. For the CDR3, the DNA is TGTGCCAGCAGCTTAGGGCCTAGCGCCACCTACGAGCAGTACTTC. The full variable domain, with the rest looked up from reference TRBV11-2 and TRBJ2-7, is EAGVAQSPRYKIIEKRQSVAFWCNPISGHATLYWYQQILGQGPKLLIQFQNNGVVDDSQLPKDRFSAERLKGVDSTLKIQPAKLEDSAVYLCASSLGPSATYEQYFGPGTRLTVT.

The rearrangement links TRBV2 to TRBJ2-7; maybe TRBD2 (5 bases). The V gene's germline CDR1 is SNHLY and CDR2 FYNNEI. This CDR3 region has 13 residues. Trimming pared 7 bases from V and 2 bases from J, leaving 12 bases between. The CDR3: CASIGLEAYEQYF. The CDR3 coding sequence is TGTGCCAGCATAGGACTCGAGGCCTACGAGCAGTACTTC. The variable domain in full, with the rest retrieved from reference TRBV2 and TRBJ2-7, is EPEVTQTPSHQVTQMGQEVILRCVPISNHLYFYWYRQILGQKVEFLVSFYNNEISEKSEIFDDQFSVERPDGSNFTLKIRSTKLEDSAMYFCASIGLEAYEQYFGPGTRLTVT.